Sequencing of this T cell receptor (beta chain) was carried out in a study of cytomegalovirus exposure and HLA in healthy donors. Broader study findings: With DRB1 most and HLA-C fewest, TCR association rates differed between HLA loci in a later analysis. Looking again later, the authors saw that most CMV-associated TCR beta chains seemed HLA-restricted.

The PCR employed 60 Vbeta primers together with 13 Jbeta primers. Produced via immunoSEQ multiplex PCR; TCRdb's table is partial and in-frame only. The data show over 85,000 clones, about 70% seen once. Points on this clone: The antigen remains undetermined.

The sequence was obtained from a female donor in good health and CMV-seronegative. Material: PBMCs.

CDR3 in amino acids: CASSEETTYGYTF. The CDR3 nucleotides are TGTGCCAGCAGTGAAGAGACAACCTATGGCTACACCTTC. The V gene is TRBV2, the J gene TRBJ1-2; D remains unclear. The V gene lost 1 base and the J gene lost 4 bases, with 7 bases spanning the gap. The CDR3 runs to 13 residues. Germline V gene sequence: CDR1 SNHLY, CDR2 FYNNEI.